This TCR beta chain was identified during a study of PD-1 blockade in classical Hodgkin lymphoma. The overall study: Patients were treated with nivolumab at 3 mg/kg, and this was given intravenously every 2 weeks. Study-level findings and limits: Exclusion applied to patients who initiated nivolumab less than 1 year following ASCT.

On this clone: The antigen is unknown.

Here immunoSEQ multiplex PCR was the method, and the copy in TCRdb shows in-frame clones only, minus some. The table records fewer than 100,000 clones, roughly 92% of them present only once. Each and every patient relapsed after autologous stem cell transplantation, and patients got differing brentuximab vedotin exposure. Trimming took off 7 bases at V and 0 bases at J, with 23 bases between the two ends. The CDR3 extends over 18 amino acids. Germline CDR1 SGHDT, CDR2 YYEEEE. The gene calls are TRBV5-6 and TRBJ2-1, with D possibly being TRBD1 (5 bases). The input for sequencing was peripheral blood mononuclear cells (PBMCs), taken at baseline. The sequence came from a human donor with classical Hodgkin lymphoma. CDR3: CASLSPGHRRVSYNEQFF. The CDR3 DNA follows: TGTGCCAGCCTTAGTCCTGGACACAGAAGGGTCTCCTACAATGAGCAGTTCTTC.